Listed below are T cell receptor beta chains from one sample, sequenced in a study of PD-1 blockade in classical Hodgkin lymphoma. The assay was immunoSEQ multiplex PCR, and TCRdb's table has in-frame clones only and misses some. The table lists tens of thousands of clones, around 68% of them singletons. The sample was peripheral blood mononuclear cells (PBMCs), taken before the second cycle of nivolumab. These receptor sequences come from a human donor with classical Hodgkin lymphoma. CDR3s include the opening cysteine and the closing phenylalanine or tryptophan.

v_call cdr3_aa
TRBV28 CASNVRGAGANVLTF
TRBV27 CASSLGTGPRFGEQYF
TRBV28 CASKGGKFYEQYF
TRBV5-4 CASSSSYFTDTQYF
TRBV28 CASSLVQGTSPLHF
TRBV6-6 CASRRPGGGEKLFF
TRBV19 CASNPEGRRGLYNEQFF
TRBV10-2 CASSGSRAVGTYSNQPQHF
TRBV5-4 CASSFDRDSEAFF
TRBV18 CASSQPRGDTQYF
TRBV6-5 CASNLWGVDTEAFF
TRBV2 CASRGGNRNTEAFF
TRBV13 CASARTGELFF
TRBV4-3 CASSQDGPRGEGYTF
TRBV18 CASSPPSGDYNEQFF
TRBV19 CASSIGPEGTLHF
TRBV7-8 CASSFRTGGTEAFF
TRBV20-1 CSARGLTEAFF
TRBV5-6 CASSARLGQGTTEAFF
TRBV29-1 CSVEFYEKLFF
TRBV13 CASSLGLGPSGAEADTQYF
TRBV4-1 CASSPQGASGELFF
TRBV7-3 CASSLEGQGGSPLHF
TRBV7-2 CASSVDRPYNSPLHF